This entry lists 8 T cell receptor beta chains sequenced from one sample in a study of blood T cell repertoires in COVID-19. Data came from immunoSEQ multiplex PCR; TCRdb stores just in-frame clones and leaves some out. Among about 140,000 clones listed, roughly 80% were seen once. Sequences were obtained from PBMCs or T cells enriched from blood (not recorded which). The source is a woman under 30 who had been exposed to COVID-19.

This chain joins TRBV15 and TRBJ1-3; tentative D call: TRBD1 (5 bases). Germline V gene sequence: CDR1 LNHNV, CDR2 YYDKDF (reference sequence). V was trimmed by 1 base and J by 6 bases, leaving 13 bases between them. This CDR3 is 15 amino acids long. This chain's CDR3 is CATSRVGGAANTIYF. CDR3 DNA sequence: TGTGCCACCAGCAGAGTTGGAGGGGCTGCAAACACCATATATTTT.

The chain recombines TRBV7-2 with TRBJ2-1, with 10 bases lining up with TRBD2. Germline CDR1 reads SGHTA; CDR2 reads FQGNSA. The V segment lost 1 base and the J segment 7 bases; nucleotides outside the gene matches: 4. This CDR3 comprises 15 residues. The CDR3 loop reads CASSLVTSGLNEQFF. As DNA, the CDR3 is TGTGCCAGCAGCTTAGTGACTAGCGGGTTAAATGAGCAGTTCTTC.

V and J are TRBV29-1 and TRBJ2-2; D is perhaps TRBD2 (7 bases). CDR3 length: 16 residues. Trimming cost V 0 bases and J 3 bases, with 14 bases left between them. The germline V gene has CDR1 SQVTM and CDR2 ANQGSEA. The CDR3 reads CSVEDPGGRYTGELFF. The DNA for the CDR3 is TGCAGCGTTGAAGATCCGGGGGGCCGCTACACCGGGGAGCTGTTTTTT.

This chain connects TRBV4-3 to TRBJ2-1, with TRBD2 as a possible D gene (6 bases). The ends were cut back, 1 base at V and 1 base at J, with 11 bases in the middle. The length of the CDR3 is 16 residues. Germline assignment: CDR1 LGHNA and CDR2 YSLEER. DNA of the CDR3: TGCGCCAGCAGCCAAGCATTAAGCGGGTCCTACAATGAGCAGTTCTTC. Protein sequence: CASSQALSGSYNEQFF.

V gene TRBV27 combines with J gene TRBJ1-5, with D uncertain. The V end was cut by 6 bases, the J end by 9 bases, with 18 bases between. CDR1 and CDR2 (germline): MNHEY, SMNVEV (reference sequence). CDR3 length: 14 amino acids. In nucleotides, the CDR3 is TGTGCCAGCAGCAAAAGGAACAGCTTCTTGCCCCAGCATTTT. Translation gives CASSKRNSFLPQHF.

V and J are TRBV6-5 and TRBJ1-2; TRBD1 is a possible D gene (5 bases). The CDR3 spans 16 residues. V was cut by 4 bases and J by 4 bases, with 19 bases left in between. Germline CDR1 reads MNHEY; CDR2 reads SVGAGI. CDR3 DNA sequence: TGTGCCAGCAGTTCCTATTCCGACAGCCCGGGCTATGGCTACACCTTC. It codes for CASSSYSDSPGYGYTF.

J is TRBJ2-5 and V is TRBV5-1; perhaps TRBD2 as D (6 bases). CDR1 is SGHRS, CDR2 YFSETQ, per germline. The CDR3 loop spans 16 amino acids. V lost 0 bases, J lost 0 bases, and 12 bases lay in between. CDR3 region: CASSLDYPGDQETQYF. In DNA form, the CDR3 reads TGCGCCAGCAGCTTGGACTACCCGGGGGACCAAGAGACCCAGTACTTC.

The V and J genes are TRBV7-8 and TRBJ2-1; TRBD2 aligns across 9 bases. CDR1 and CDR2 from the germline V gene are SGHVS and FQNEAQ. This CDR3 has 16 amino acids. V lost 1 base to trimming and J lost 6 bases; unmatched junction nucleotides: 7. The CDR3 loop reads CASSLGASGKANEQFF. CDR3 in DNA: TGTGCCAGCAGCTTAGGGGCTAGCGGGAAGGCCAATGAGCAGTTCTTC.